The present T cell receptor beta chain was sequenced within a study of T cell repertoires in cytomegalovirus infection (dated by TCRdb to between 2018 and 2021). For context, the study as a whole: Because public TCR beta signatures pointed to carriage of CMV infection together with the matching HLA type, the HLA type of each donor mattered for the analysis.

V is cut by 7 bases and J by 2 bases, and the space between the germline ends is 8 bases. From its cysteine to its phenylalanine, the CDR3 spans 13 amino acids. Only the CDR3 portion is preserved as DNA: 39 bases, with reading frame beginning at the first base. Paper-wide results and their limitations: The ex vivo response was dominated by HLA-C-restricted CMV-specific TCR beta clonotypes, and the single most frequent clonotype in two of eight donors was supplied by these HLA-C-restricted clonotypes. In both this cohort and an independent roughly 350-donor cohort, the cumulative frequency of public TCR beta family members distinguished carriers of CMV infection plus the relevant HLA type.

The table lists this clonotype with a few counts. What this receptor recognizes is not known. Base qualities are not provided; no much larger clone lies one nucleotide away. TCRdb lists the instrument as Illumina HiSeq 1500. TCRdb applied fastp at Q25 and MiXCR to the public reads, then kept only in-frame beta chains. For every CDR3 protein sequence, its rows merge into one entry that carries the most common genes and DNA. The sample has nearly 450,000 distinct CDR3 sequences on record, 30% to 40% of them singletons. The ten largest clones represent around 15% of the sample. This receptor was identified in a human donor in good health (CMV status not recorded). Some clones in this sample may be carry-over from other donors' samples. The rearrangement combines TRBV12-3 or TRBV12-4 with TRBJ2-2; the D gene is possibly TRBD1, with 6 bases matching. Input material: PBMCs. The CDR3 here reads CASTDRNTGELFF. The base sequence is TGTGCCAGCACGGACAGAAACACCGGGGAGCTGTTTTTT.